This T cell receptor (beta chain) was identified in a study of blood T cell repertoires in COVID-19 (dated by TCRdb to 2018 to 2020). About the full investigation: Samples covering the acute and convalescent phases of COVID-19 were provided by collaborators in the United States, Italy and Spain. The repertoires were made available in a free public database intended to serve as a resource for research on the immune response to SARS-CoV-2. The material from the prospective study consisted of cDNA or gDNA derived from T cells, B-cell-depleted T cells, or PBMCs. The dataset comprised deeply sampled blood TCRbeta repertoires from subjects exposed to, actively infected with, or recovered from COVID-19. Nearly every sample came with metadata listing a de-identified subject ID, COVID-19 status, age in years and sex. Where HLA class I and class II types were available, the types were taken from metadata supplied by the sample provider, not from assay-based typing. The samples were drawn from the first 160 participants of the ongoing ImmuneRACE study and from 950 to 1,500 subjects provided by 6 global collaborators.

Trimming removed 1 base from V and 0 bases from J, leaving 7 bases between the germline ends. CDR1 and CDR2 were assigned from the germline V gene as SGHTA and FQGNSA. The CDR3 contains 14 residues, cysteine and phenylalanine counted. Kept here is only the CDR3 DNA, which spans 42 bases and is read in frame from base 1. One collaborating source in Seattle enrolled patients while the patients were actively infected and followed the patients over time throughout the course of disease. Each collaborating institution followed its own protocols to collect whole blood in K2EDTA tubes. For TCRbeta analysis, collaborators shipped samples in one of three forms: frozen whole blood, isolated PBMCs, or DNA extracted from either of those sample types. Overall study outcomes, separate from this receptor: The quantity of clinical and demographic metadata differed by source and by participant and was supplied without curation.

Comment on this clone: Its antigen remains unidentified. No base-level quality is on record; no much larger clone is a single base apart.

TCRbeta CDR3 regions were amplified from genomic DNA by means of the immunoSEQ Assay, a bias-controlled multiplex PCR. The original methods were these. The number of nucleated cells in each sample was estimated from the amplification of reference gene primers within the assay. Sequence reads were collapsed and filtered to measure the absolute abundance of every unique TCRbeta CDR3 rearrangement. For each sample, productive Simpson clonality was calculated as the square root of Simpson's diversity index across productive rearrangements. TCRdb re-hosts the immuneACCESS table, in-frame sequences only. Its copies lack some clones; in the studies checked, an unresolved V gene accounts for under half of them, and the cause for the rest is not known. Clonal size and the V and J genes are those of that table, whereas D and trimming came from the DNA. The sample has 120,000 or so clones on record, more than 90% of them singletons. The ten largest clones capture around 4.6% of the sample.

The receptor comes from a man aged 55 to 70 with COVID-19, enrolled during active disease. Sample: peripheral blood. Here the chain combines TRBV7-2 and TRBJ2-7, with the D gene not clear enough to name. The DNA sequence is given as TGTGCCAGCAGCTTAGGAGTTCTCTCCTACGAGCAGTACTTC. Translated, this is CASSLGVLSYEQYF.